This note documents a single TCR beta chain sequence. Its target is unknown. The data derive from a study of shared clonotypes between healthy human individuals. Study in general: Three CD4 naive, three CD4 memory, two CD8 naive and one CD8 memory plate were used per donor. Study-level results: Incomplete sequencing of sorted subsets was indicated by rarefaction despite large depth.

Assay execution took place at the deep level. Several immunoSEQ 96-well plates shared each subset's DNA, each plate a replicate. Libraries were prepared by immunoSEQ multiplex PCR; TCRdb keeps only in-frame clonotypes and omits some of them. The sample gives 2 million to 2.5 million clones, 90% to 96% of which show up once; about 0.13% is in the top ten. Trimming took off 1 base at V and 0 bases at J, with 7 bases between the two ends. Germline CDR1 is SGHTA and CDR2 is FQGNSA. The CDR3 length is 15 residues. This sequence originates from a man between 18 and 29 years old in good health. Input material: naive CD4+ T cells sorted from blood. Subset meaning: CD45RA+ positively selected. The chain uses TRBV7-2 and TRBJ1-3; D call uncertain. The CDR3 reads CASSLGLGSGNTIYF. CDR3 sequence (DNA): TGTGCCAGCAGCTTAGGGTTAGGCTCTGGAAACACCATATATTTT.